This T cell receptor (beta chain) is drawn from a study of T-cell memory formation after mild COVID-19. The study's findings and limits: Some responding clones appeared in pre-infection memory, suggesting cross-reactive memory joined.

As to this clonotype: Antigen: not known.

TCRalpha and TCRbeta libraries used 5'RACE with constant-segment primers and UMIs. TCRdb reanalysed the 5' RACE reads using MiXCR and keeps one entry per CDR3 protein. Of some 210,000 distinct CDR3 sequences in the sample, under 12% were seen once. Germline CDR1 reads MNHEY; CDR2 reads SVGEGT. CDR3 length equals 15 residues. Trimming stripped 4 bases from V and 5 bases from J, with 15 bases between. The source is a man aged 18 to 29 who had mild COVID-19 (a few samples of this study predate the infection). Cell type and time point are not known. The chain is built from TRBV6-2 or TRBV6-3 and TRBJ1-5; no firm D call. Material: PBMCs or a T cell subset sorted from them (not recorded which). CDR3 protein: CASSSKGVSDQPQHF. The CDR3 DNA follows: TGTGCCAGCAGTTCCAAGGGTGTATCGGATCAGCCCCAGCATTTT.